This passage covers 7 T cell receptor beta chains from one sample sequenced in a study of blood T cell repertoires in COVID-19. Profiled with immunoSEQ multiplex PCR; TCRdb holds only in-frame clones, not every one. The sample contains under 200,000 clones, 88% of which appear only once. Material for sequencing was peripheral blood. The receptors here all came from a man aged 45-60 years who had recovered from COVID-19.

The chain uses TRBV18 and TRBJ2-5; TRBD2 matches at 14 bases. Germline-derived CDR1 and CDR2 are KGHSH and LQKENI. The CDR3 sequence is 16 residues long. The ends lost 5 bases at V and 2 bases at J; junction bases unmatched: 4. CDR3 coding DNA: TGTGCCAGCTCAGGACTAGCGGGGGGCAGTCAAGAGACCCAGTACTTC. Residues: CASSGLAGGSQETQYF.

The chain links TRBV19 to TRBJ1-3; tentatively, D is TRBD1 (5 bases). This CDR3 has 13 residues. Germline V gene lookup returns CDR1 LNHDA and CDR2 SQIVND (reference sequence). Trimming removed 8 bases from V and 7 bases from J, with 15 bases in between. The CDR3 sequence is CASERGTRNTIYF. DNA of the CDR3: TGTGCCAGTGAGCGGGGGACGCGTAACACCATATATTTT.

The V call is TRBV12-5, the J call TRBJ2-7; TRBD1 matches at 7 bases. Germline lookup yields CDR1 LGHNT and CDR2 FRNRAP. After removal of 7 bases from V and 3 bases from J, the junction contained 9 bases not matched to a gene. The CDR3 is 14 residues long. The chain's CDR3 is CASALTGTVYEQYF. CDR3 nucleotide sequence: TGTGCTAGTGCCCTTACCGGGACAGTCTACGAGCAGTACTTC.

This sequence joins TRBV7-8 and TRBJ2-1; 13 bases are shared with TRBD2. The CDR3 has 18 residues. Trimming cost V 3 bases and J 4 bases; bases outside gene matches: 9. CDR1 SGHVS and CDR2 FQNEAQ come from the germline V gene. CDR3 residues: CASSFARTSGGNYNEQFF. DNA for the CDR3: TGTGCCAGCAGCTTTGCGCGGACTAGCGGGGGAAATTACAATGAGCAGTTCTTC. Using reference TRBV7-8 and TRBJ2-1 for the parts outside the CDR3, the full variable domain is GAGVSQSPRYKVAKRGQDVALRCDPISGHVSLFWYQQALGQGPEFLTYFQNEAQLDKSGLPSDRFFAERPEGSVSTLKIQRTQQEDSAVYLCASSFARTSGGNYNEQFFGPGTRLTVL.

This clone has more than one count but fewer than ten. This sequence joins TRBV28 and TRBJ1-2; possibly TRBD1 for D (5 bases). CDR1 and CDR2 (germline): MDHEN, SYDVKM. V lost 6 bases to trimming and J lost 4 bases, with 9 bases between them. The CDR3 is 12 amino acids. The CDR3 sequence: CASRQDSYGYTF. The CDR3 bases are TGTGCCAGCAGGCAAGACAGCTATGGCTACACCTTC.

In DNA form, the CDR3 reads TGCAGCGTTGAGGGACTAGCGGTCTTCACAGATACGCAGTATTTT. This translates into CSVEGLAVFTDTQYF. The gene calls are TRBV29-1 and TRBJ2-3, with TRBD2 identical over 11 bases. This CDR3 contains 15 residues. The junction had 4 bases not matched to a gene; V was cut back by 3 bases and J by 2 bases. Germline CDR1 SQVTM, CDR2 ANQGSEA.

CDR3 residues: CASSAHRTGANTEAFF. CDR3 in DNA: TGTGCCAGCAGCGCCCACCGGACAGGGGCGAACACTGAAGCTTTCTTT. The chain is built from TRBV9 and TRBJ1-1; TRBD1 matches at 9 bases. CDR1 is SGDLS, CDR2 YYNGEE, per germline. This CDR3 is built from 16 residues. After removal of 3 bases from V and 1 base from J, the junction contained 7 bases not matched to a gene.